The source of this T cell receptor beta chain is a study of T cell responses to AZD1222 COVID-19 vaccine. In germline, CDR1 is MNHEY, CDR2 SVGAGI. CDR3 length: 14 amino acids. V gave up 7 bases and J gave up 0 bases, with 12 bases separating them. The repertoire was sequenced with immunoSEQ multiplex PCR; TCRdb's copy has only in-frame clones and lacks some. The sample yields about 160,000 clones, 80% to 95% seen once. This clonotype originated in an adult who received the AZD1222 COVID-19 vaccine. This specimen consisted of peripheral blood, obtained 28 days after the second AZD1222 dose. The gene calls are TRBV6-5 and TRBJ1-2, with D tentatively TRBD1 (6 bases). CDR3 region: CASTGTPANYGYTF. The CDR3 bases are TGTGCCAGCACCGGGACACCAGCTAACTATGGCTACACCTTC.